A single sample gave rise to the 17 T cell receptor beta chains below, sequenced in a study of read filtering for tumor transcriptome and immune sequencing. From 300 to 450 ng of RNA, a library with molecular barcoded alpha/delta and beta/gamma adaptors was made. In TCRdb, the reads were re-called with MiXCR into one record per CDR3 protein. There are about 63,000 distinct CDR3 sequences in the sample; over 11% occur only once, and approximately 50% lies in the top ten. The sequenced sample consisted of a population of CD138-negative cells sorted from bone marrow. All receptors come from a donor aged 40 or over with multiple myeloma.

This clonotype appeared many times. V is TRBV5-8 and J is TRBJ2-1; D call uncertain. The V end was cut by 2 bases, the J end by 5 bases, with 8 bases between. The CDR3 runs 13 residues. The V gene's germline CDR1 is SGHTS and CDR2 YDEGEE. The CDR3 region is CASSLVRDNEQFF. CDR3 nucleotide sequence: TGTGCCAGCAGCTTAGTCCGGGACAATGAGCAGTTCTTC. The complete variable domain, with remaining parts taken from reference TRBV5-8 and TRBJ2-1, reads EAGVTQSPTHLIKTRGQQATLRCSPISGHTSVYWYQQALGLGLQFLLWYDEGEERNRGNFPPRFSGRQFPNYSSELNVNALELEDSALYLCASSLVRDNEQFFGPGTRLTVL.

This clonotype appeared many times. This chain uses TRBV7-2 with TRBJ1-2; TRBD1 is a possible D gene (5 bases). Looked up from germline, CDR1 is SGHTA and CDR2 is FQGNSA. V lost 5 bases, J lost 0 bases, and 19 bases lay in between. CDR3 length: 17 residues. The CDR3 reads CASSRKGMAEANYGYTF. The CDR3 region has the DNA TGTGCCAGCAGCCGGAAGGGGATGGCGGAGGCTAACTATGGCTACACCTTC.

This clonotype was counted a few times. This chain connects TRBV27 to TRBJ2-7; TRBD2 aligns across 9 bases. The junction had 5 bases not matched to a gene; V was cut back by 6 bases and J by 2 bases. This CDR3 has 14 amino acids. Germline-derived CDR1 and CDR2 are MNHEY and SMNVEV (reference sequence). CDR3 coding DNA: TGTGCCAGCAGCCCGGGACTAGCAACCTACGAGCAGTACTTC. Its protein is CASSPGLATYEQYF.

This clonotype has just a few counts. The rearrangement uses TRBV28 and TRBJ1-5; D possibly corresponds to TRBD1 (6 bases). The CDR3 contains 15 residues. Deletions cut 1 base from V and 6 bases from J, with 13 bases between. Germline CDR1 is MDHEN and CDR2 is SYDVKM. Written as DNA, the CDR3 is TGTGCCAGCAGTTTATATGCAGGGGTAGGTCAGCCCCAGCATTTT. This gives the protein CASSLYAGVGQPQHF.

The chain couples TRBV5-8 to TRBJ1-1; 8 bases match TRBD1. Germline V gene lookup returns CDR1 SGHTS and CDR2 YDEGEE. This CDR3 has 15 amino acids. Trimming at V came to 1 base and at J to 1 base, leaving 3 bases not matched to a gene. The CDR3 bases are TGTGCCAGCAGCTTGCGACAGGGGTGGAACACTGAAGCTTTCTTT. This gives the protein CASSLRQGWNTEAFF.

The chain uses TRBV24-1 and TRBJ1-4, with D possibly matching TRBD1 (5 bases). The tail of the sequence fits TRBJ2-3 better, so the J call may be wrong. The CDR3 consists of 13 residues. Germline V gene lookup returns CDR1 KGHDR and CDR2 SFDVKD. The CDR3 is CATSDLQGGGQYF. In DNA form, the CDR3 reads TGTGCCACCAGTGATTTGCAGGGCGGTGGGCAGTATTTT.

This clonotype was counted many times. V and J are TRBV6-2 or TRBV6-3 and TRBJ2-7; 8 bases line up with TRBD1. J lost 6 bases, V lost 2 bases, and 6 bases had no gene match. The CDR3 has 14 residues. Germline V lookup: CDR1 MNHEY, CDR2 SVGEGT. CDR3 bases: TGTGCCAGCAGTTACGGAGGGACAGGTACCGAGCAGTACTTC. Encoded protein: CASSYGGTGTEQYF.

This clonotype was recorded many times. The chain has TRBV7-3 and TRBJ2-7, with TRBD1 matching 10 bases. After removal of 2 bases from V and 6 bases from J, the junction contained 4 bases not matched to a gene. Per germline, CDR1 SGHTA and CDR2 FQGTGA. The CDR3 has 14 residues. The CDR3 DNA is TGTGCCAGCAGCTTACAACGGACAGGGGGCGAGCAGTACTTC. Protein product: CASSLQRTGGEQYF.

In its sample, this clonotype was seen many times. This chain connects TRBV14 to TRBJ1-2; TRBD1 agrees at 8 bases. The junction had 11 bases not matched to a gene; V was cut back by 2 bases and J by 0 bases. Germline lookup yields CDR1 SGHDN and CDR2 FVKESK. The CDR3 consists of 18 residues. This CDR3 is CASSQFLPGQGPNYGYTF. CDR3 DNA sequence: TGTGCCAGCAGCCAATTCCTCCCAGGACAGGGACCTAACTATGGCTACACCTTC.

This clonotype was seen at least ten times. The chain employs TRBV10-3 and TRBJ2-7, with TRBD1 matching 10 bases. Germline V gene lookup returns CDR1 ENHRY and CDR2 SYGVKD. V shed 5 bases, J shed 6 bases, and the junction held 7 bases outside the gene matches. The CDR3 loop spans 14 amino acids. The CDR3 nucleotides read TGTGCCATCAGTCCTGACAGGGGGCGTCGCGAGCAGTACTTC. Translated: CAISPDRGRREQYF.

Points on this clonotype: A clone one base away is much larger, so this may be a read error. The chain employs TRBV28 and TRBJ2-2; the D gene could be TRBD1 or TRBD2 (5 bases each). The CDR3 sequence is 15 residues long. Per the germline V gene, CDR1 is MDHEN and CDR2 is SYDVKM. Here the CDR3 reads CASSLMPEATGALFF. CDR3 nucleotides: TGTGCCAGCAGTTTAATGCCTGAAGCCACCGGGGCGCTGTTTTTT.

There are many counts of this clonotype. The chain joins TRBV5-1 to TRBJ2-7; 7 bases match TRBD2. J lost 2 bases, V lost 0 bases, and 2 bases had no gene match. The germline CDR1 and CDR2 sequences are SGHRS and YFSETQ. This CDR3 has 14 residues. Here the CDR3 reads CASSLEAGTYEQYF. In nucleotides, the CDR3 is TGCGCCAGCAGCTTGGAAGCGGGAACCTACGAGCAGTACTTC.

This clonotype was seen at least ten times. This chain links TRBV28 with TRBJ2-1; 7 positions agree with TRBD2. The CDR3 runs 11 residues. Looked up from germline, CDR1 is MDHEN and CDR2 is SYDVKM. V was pared by 6 bases and J by 11 bases, with 4 bases of the junction left unmatched. CDR3 sequence (DNA): TGTGCCAGCAGGACTAGCTCGAAGCAGTTCTTC. It is translated as CASRTSSKQFF. Using reference TRBV28 and TRBJ2-1 for the parts outside the CDR3, the full variable domain is DVKVTQSSRYLVKRTGEKVFLECVQDMDHENMFWYRQDPGLGLRLIYFSYDVKMKEKGDIPEGYSVSREKKERFSLILESASTNQTSMYLCASRTSSKQFFGPGTRLTVL.

This clonotype occurred many times. The chain joins TRBV12-3 or TRBV12-4 to TRBJ2-7; D remains unclear. This CDR3 has 16 amino acids. V was shortened by 3 bases and J by 2 bases, with 17 bases between the two germline ends. Here the CDR3 reads CASSFLPSGPPYEQYF. The CDR3 coding sequence is TGTGCCAGCAGTTTCCTCCCGAGTGGCCCTCCCTACGAGCAGTACTTC.

This clonotype was seen ten or more times. This rearrangement joins TRBV7-2 to TRBJ2-3; perhaps D is TRBD1 or TRBD2 (6 bases each). The CDR3 length is 17 residues. V gave up 4 bases and J gave up 3 bases, with 20 bases separating them. Germline V lookup: CDR1 SGHTA, CDR2 FQGNSA. CDR3 region: CASSSLGGTIRTDTQYF. DNA of the CDR3: TGTGCCAGCAGCTCTCTGGGCGGGACAATAAGAACAGATACGCAGTATTTT.

This clonotype was detected only a few times. This may be a read error, as it is one base from a much larger clone. The CDR3 here is CASGLGSPNYGYTF. The CDR3 coding sequence is TGTGCCAGCGGCTTAGGGAGTCCTAACTATGGCTACACCTTC. V and J are TRBV7-9 and TRBJ1-2; D not resolved. The CDR3 contains 14 residues. CDR1 is SEHNR, CDR2 FQNEAQ, per germline (reference sequence). Looking up the rest from reference TRBV7-9 and TRBJ1-2 gives the full variable domain: DTGVSQNPRHKITKRGQNVTFRCDPISEHNRLYWYRQTLGQGPEFLTYFQNEAQLEKSRLLSDRFSAERPKGSFSTLEIQRTEQGDSAMYLCASGLGSPNYGYTFGSGTRLTVV.

This clonotype was seen just once. The rearrangement joins TRBV27 to TRBJ2-1; 7 bases fit TRBD1. CDR1 is MNHEY and CDR2 is SMNVEV in the germline V gene (reference sequence). V was clipped by 5 bases and J by 6 bases; unmatched bases: 16. The length of the CDR3 is 17 residues. The CDR3, as DNA: TGTGCCAGCAGTCTGATGACGACAGGGTGGCTACCCAATGAGCAGTTCTTC. Translation: CASSLMTTGWLPNEQFF.